This TCR beta chain was captured in a study of OX40 agonist ivuxolimab in advanced cancers. Study in general: While on treatment, patients had intravenous ivuxolimab at 0.01 to 10 mg/kg every 2 weeks.

CDR3 size: 15 residues. In germline, CDR1 is MNHNY, CDR2 SVGAGI (reference sequence). V shed 2 bases, J shed 1 base, and the junction held 4 bases outside the gene matches. The table came from immunoSEQ multiplex PCR; TCRdb's copy has only in-frame clones and leaves some out. The sample records about 120,000 clones, around 93% being singletons. With respect to this clone: As yet, its antigen is unknown.

General study findings and limits: In general, CD8+ T cells held more expanded clones than CD4+ did, on average. There was clonal expansion of CD4+ and CD8+ blood T cells by week 6 at 0.1 to 3.0 mg/kg.

The sequence came from an adult with an advanced solid tumor such as melanoma, head and neck, liver or kidney cancer. V gene TRBV6-6 combines with J gene TRBJ1-2, with TRBD1 identical over 7 bases. The sample in question was CD4+ or CD8+ T cells sorted from blood, obtained in a trial of the OX40 agonist ivuxolimab. CDR3 in amino acids: CASSYGGTVNYGYTF. The CDR3 nucleotides are TGTGCCAGCAGTTACGGTGGGACAGTTAACTATGGCTACACCTTC.